The source of this TCR beta chain is a study of breast tumors, draining lymph nodes, adjacent tissues. The sample holds a few counts of this clonotype. Samples came from axillary lymph nodes draining the breast cancer. TCRdb reanalysed the multiplex PCR reads using MiXCR and keeps one entry per CDR3 protein. The sample contains approximately 130,000 distinct CDR3 sequences, 20% to 25% of which appear only once. The clonotype was recovered from a female donor with breast cancer. Some clones in this sample may be carry-over from other donors' samples. The material sequenced was axillary lymph node tissue.

The CDR3 nucleotides read TGTGCCTGCCTACCCCAGGGGATTACTGGAAACACCATATATTTT. It codes for CACLPQGITGNTIYF. This chain connects TRBV30 to TRBJ1-3; tentative D call: TRBD1 (6 bases). Trimming pared 6 bases from V and 2 bases from J, leaving 17 bases between. The CDR3 has 15 amino acids. Germline V gene data show CDR1 as GTSNPN and CDR2 as SVGIG (reference sequence).